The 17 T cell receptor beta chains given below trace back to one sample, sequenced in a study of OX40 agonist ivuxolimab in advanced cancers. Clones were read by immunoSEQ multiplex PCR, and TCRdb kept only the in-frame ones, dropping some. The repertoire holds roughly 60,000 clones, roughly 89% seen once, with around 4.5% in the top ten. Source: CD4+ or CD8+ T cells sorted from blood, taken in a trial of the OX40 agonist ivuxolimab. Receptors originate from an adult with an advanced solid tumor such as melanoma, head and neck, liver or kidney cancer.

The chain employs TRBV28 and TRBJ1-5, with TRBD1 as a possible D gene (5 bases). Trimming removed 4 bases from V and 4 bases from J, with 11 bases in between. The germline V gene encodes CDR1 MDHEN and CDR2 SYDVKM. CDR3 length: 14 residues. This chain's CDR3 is CASSWAGRNQPQHF. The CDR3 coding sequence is TGTGCCAGCAGTTGGGCAGGGCGGAATCAGCCCCAGCATTTT.

DNA for the CDR3: TGTGCCAGCACGGACAGCTGGGATGAAGCTTTCTTT. As protein: CASTDSWDEAFF. The chain couples TRBV2 to TRBJ1-1, with a tentative D call TRBD1 (6 bases). This CDR3 comprises 12 residues. The V gene's germline CDR1 is SNHLY and CDR2 FYNNEI. Trimming took 7 bases from V and 7 from J, leaving 13 bases between them. Together with reference TRBV2 and TRBJ1-1, the CDR3 gives the full variable domain: EPEVTQTPSHQVTQMGQEVILRCVPISNHLYFYWYRQILGQKVEFLVSFYNNEISEKSEIFDDQFSVERPDGSNFTLKIRSTKLEDSAMYFCASTDSWDEAFFGQGTRLTVV.

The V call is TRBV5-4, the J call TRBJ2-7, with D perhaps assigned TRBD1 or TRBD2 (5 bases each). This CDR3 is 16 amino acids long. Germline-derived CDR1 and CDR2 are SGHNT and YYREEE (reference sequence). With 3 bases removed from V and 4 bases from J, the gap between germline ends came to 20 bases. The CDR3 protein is CASSSYRDAERYEQYF. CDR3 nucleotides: TGTGCCAGCAGCTCATACCGGGACGCCGAGAGGTACGAGCAGTACTTC.

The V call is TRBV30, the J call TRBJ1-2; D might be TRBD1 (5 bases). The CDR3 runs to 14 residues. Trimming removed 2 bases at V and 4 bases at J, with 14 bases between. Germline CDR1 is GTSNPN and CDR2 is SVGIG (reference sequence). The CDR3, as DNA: TGTGCCTGGAGTAGGGGCAGGGTGGTCTATGGCTACACCTTC. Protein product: CAWSRGRVVYGYTF.

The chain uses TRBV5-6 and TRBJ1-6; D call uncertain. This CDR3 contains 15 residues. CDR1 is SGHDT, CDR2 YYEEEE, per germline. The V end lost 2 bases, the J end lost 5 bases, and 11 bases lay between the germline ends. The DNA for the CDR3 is TGTGCCAGCAGCTTTGGTCAGGCGCATAATTCACCCCTCCACTTT. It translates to CASSFGQAHNSPLHF.

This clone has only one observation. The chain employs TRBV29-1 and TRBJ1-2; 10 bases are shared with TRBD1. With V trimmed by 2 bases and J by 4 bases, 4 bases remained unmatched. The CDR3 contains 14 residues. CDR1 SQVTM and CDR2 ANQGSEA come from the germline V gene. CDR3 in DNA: TGCAGCGTTGAAATGGGACAGGGGTTCTATGGCTACACCTTC. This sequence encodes CSVEMGQGFYGYTF.

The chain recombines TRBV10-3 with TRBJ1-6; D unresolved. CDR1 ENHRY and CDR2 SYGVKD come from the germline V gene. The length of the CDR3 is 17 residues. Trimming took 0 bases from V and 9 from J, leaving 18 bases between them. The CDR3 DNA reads TGTGCCATCAGTGAGTCGAAGCTTCCAGGATGGGGTTCACCCCTCCACTTT. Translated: CAISESKLPGWGSPLHF.

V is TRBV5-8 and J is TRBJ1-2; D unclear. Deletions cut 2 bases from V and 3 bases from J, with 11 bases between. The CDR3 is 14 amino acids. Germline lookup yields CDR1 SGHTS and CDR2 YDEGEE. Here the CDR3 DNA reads TGTGCCAGCAGCTTAGATGCCAGTTACTATGGCTACACCTTC. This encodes CASSLDASYYGYTF.

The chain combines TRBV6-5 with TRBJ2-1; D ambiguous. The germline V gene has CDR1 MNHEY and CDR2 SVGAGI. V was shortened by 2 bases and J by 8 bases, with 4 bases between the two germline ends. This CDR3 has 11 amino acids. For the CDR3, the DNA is TGTGCCAGCAGTTACGCGCATGAGCAGTTCTTC. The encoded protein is CASSYAHEQFF.

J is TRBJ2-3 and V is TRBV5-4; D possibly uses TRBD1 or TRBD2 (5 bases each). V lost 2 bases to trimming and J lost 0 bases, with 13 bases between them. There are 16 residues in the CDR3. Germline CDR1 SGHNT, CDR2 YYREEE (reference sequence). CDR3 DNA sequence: TGTGCCAGCAGCTTACCCGGGGCCTCTAGCACAGATACGCAGTATTTT. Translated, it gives CASSLPGASSTDTQYF.

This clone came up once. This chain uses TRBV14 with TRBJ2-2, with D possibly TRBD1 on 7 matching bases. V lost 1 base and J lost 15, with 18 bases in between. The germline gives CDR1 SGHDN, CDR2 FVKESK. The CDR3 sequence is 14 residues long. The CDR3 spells CASSQVTGTRRVFF. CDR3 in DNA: TGTGCCAGCAGCCAAGTGACAGGGACCAGGAGGGTGTTTTTT.

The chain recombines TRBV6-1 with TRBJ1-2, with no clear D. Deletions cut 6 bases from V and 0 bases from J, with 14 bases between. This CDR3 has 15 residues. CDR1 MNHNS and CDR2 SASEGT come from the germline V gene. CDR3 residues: CASSERTISNYGYTF. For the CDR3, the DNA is TGTGCCAGCAGCGAACGGACGATTTCTAACTATGGCTACACCTTC.

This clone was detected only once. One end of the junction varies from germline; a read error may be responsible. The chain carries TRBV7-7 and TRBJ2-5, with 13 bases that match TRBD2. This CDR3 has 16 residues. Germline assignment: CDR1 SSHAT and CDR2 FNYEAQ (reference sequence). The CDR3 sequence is CASSPTSGGAGETQYF. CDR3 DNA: TGTGCTAGCAGCCCAACTAGCGGGGGGGCCGGAGAGACCCAGTACTTC.

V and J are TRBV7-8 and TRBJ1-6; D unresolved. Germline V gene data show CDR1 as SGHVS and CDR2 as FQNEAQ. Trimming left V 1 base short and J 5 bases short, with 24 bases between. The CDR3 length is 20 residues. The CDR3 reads CASSLVAGGWPRLDNSPLHF. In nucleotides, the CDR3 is TGTGCCAGCAGCTTAGTAGCGGGCGGGTGGCCGAGATTGGATAATTCACCCCTCCACTTT.

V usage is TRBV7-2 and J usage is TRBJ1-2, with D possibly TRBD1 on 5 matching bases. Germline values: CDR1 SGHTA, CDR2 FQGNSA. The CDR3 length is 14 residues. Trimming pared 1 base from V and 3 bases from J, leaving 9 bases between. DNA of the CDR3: TGTGCCAGCAGCTTAGAGCTGACAGACTATGGCTACACCTTC. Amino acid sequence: CASSLELTDYGYTF.

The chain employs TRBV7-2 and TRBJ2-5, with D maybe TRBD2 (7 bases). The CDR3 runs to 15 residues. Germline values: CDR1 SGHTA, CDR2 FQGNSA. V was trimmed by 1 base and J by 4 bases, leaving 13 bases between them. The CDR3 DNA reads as TGTGCCAGCAGCTTAGGGGGGGGCTCGGCAGAGACCCAGTACTTC. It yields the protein CASSLGGGSAETQYF.

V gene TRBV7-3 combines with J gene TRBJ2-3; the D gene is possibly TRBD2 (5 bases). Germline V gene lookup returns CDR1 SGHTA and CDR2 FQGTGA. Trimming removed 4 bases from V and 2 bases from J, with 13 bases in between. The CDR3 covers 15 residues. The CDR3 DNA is TGTGCCAGCAGCTCGGACGGGAAACCCACAGATACGCAGTATTTT. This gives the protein CASSSDGKPTDTQYF.